What follows are 30 T cell receptor beta chains derived from one specimen sequenced in a study of cytomegalovirus exposure and HLA in healthy donors (dated 2017 in TCRdb). Libraries came from the immunoSEQ multiplex PCR assay. In TCRdb, the immuneACCESS table is reduced to in-frame sequences with V and J assigned. These tables do not hold every clone; where another copy was compared, an unresolved V gene accounts for under half, and the others remain unexplained. The sample data list about 130,000 clones, and approximately 92% of these were observed just once. Of the sample, about 9.9% falls within the top ten clones. The sequenced sample was PBMCs. The source is a woman aged 18-29 years in good health and CMV-seropositive.

V gene TRBV11-2 combines with J gene TRBJ1-2; the D gene is possibly TRBD1 (6 bases). This CDR3 region has 13 residues. Trimming shortened V by 5 bases and J by 2 bases, and 9 bases separated the two germline ends. CDR1 and CDR2 (germline): SGHAT, FQNNGV. In DNA, the CDR3 is TGTGCCAGCAGCGGAAGGGGGAACTATGGCTACACCTTC. It specifies CASSGRGNYGYTF.

The V call is TRBV28, the J call TRBJ2-3, with D perhaps TRBD1 (6 bases). The ends were cut back, 5 bases at V and 7 bases at J, with 13 bases in the middle. Germline assignment: CDR1 MDHEN and CDR2 SYDVKM. This CDR3 comprises 13 residues. The CDR3 DNA sequence: TGTGCCAGCAGTCCGGGACATCTATATACGCAGTATTTT. Its protein is CASSPGHLYTQYF.

J is TRBJ2-3 and V is TRBV7-3; D uncertain. CDR1 is SGHTA and CDR2 is FQGTGA in the germline V gene. V was shortened by 3 bases and J by 0 bases, with 4 bases between the two germline ends. The CDR3 runs to 13 residues. The CDR3 sequence: CASSFHSTDTQYF. The DNA of the CDR3 is TGTGCCAGCAGCTTTCATAGCACAGATACGCAGTATTTT.

The chain joins TRBV6-6 to TRBJ1-5; TRBD1 matches at 8 bases. J gave up 4 bases and V 0 bases, and 5 bases lay outside the gene matches. Looked up from germline, CDR1 is MNHNY and CDR2 is SVGAGI (reference sequence). There are 16 residues in the CDR3. CDR3 sequence reads: CASSYSDRGVNQPQHF. CDR3 DNA sequence: TGTGCCAGCAGTTACTCAGACAGGGGTGTGAATCAGCCCCAGCATTTT.

V usage is TRBV7-2 and J usage is TRBJ1-5; weak D call: TRBD1 (5 bases). Trimming removed 7 bases from V and 7 bases from J, with 14 bases in between. This CDR3 contains 13 residues. CDR1 and CDR2 from the germline V gene are SGHTA and FQGNSA. CDR3: CASTQTQVQPQHF. DNA for the CDR3: TGTGCCAGCACGCAGACACAGGTCCAGCCCCAGCATTTT.

The chain couples TRBV27 to TRBJ1-1; D not resolved. V lost 1 base to trimming and J lost 1 base, with 7 bases between them. This CDR3 comprises 14 residues. CDR1 and CDR2 (germline): MNHEY, SMNVEV (reference sequence). CDR3 protein: CASSLLGRNTEAFF. CDR3 sequence (DNA): TGTGCCAGCAGTTTATTGGGGAGGAACACTGAAGCTTTCTTT.

The chain employs TRBV4-3 and TRBJ2-3; the D gene is possibly TRBD1 (5 bases). V lost 3 bases to trimming and J lost 2 bases, with 12 bases between them. CDR3 length: 15 amino acids. Germline V gene data show CDR1 as LGHNA and CDR2 as YSLEER. CDR3 in DNA: TGCGCCAGCAGCCAGTCAGGGTTAGACACAGATACGCAGTATTTT. This translates into CASSQSGLDTDTQYF.

This chain uses TRBV9 with TRBJ2-6, with TRBD1 matching 9 bases. V shed 6 bases and J 0 bases; nucleotides not matched to a gene: 4. The CDR3 extends over 16 amino acids. Germline V gives CDR1 SGDLS, CDR2 YYNGEE. The CDR3 sequence: CASTRQGGSGANVLTF. In DNA, the CDR3 is TGTGCCAGCACGAGACAGGGGGGCTCTGGGGCCAACGTCCTGACTTTC.

The chain couples TRBV6-1 to TRBJ1-2; TRBD1 matches at 8 bases. Germline lookup yields CDR1 MNHNS and CDR2 SASEGT. The V and J ends lost 3 bases and 8 bases, in that order; junction bases with no gene match: 14. This CDR3 has 16 amino acids. The CDR3 DNA reads TGTGCCAGCAGTGAGGGGACAGGAAGATATCAGTTGGGCTACACCTTC. It codes for CASSEGTGRYQLGYTF.

This clone was seen a single time. The gene calls are TRBV5-4 and TRBJ1-1, with D perhaps matching TRBD1 (5 bases). Germline CDR1 and CDR2: SGHNT and YYREEE (reference sequence). The CDR3 contains 13 residues. The V gene lost 5 bases and the J gene lost 0 bases, with 8 bases spanning the gap. The CDR3 spells CASRLTVNTEAFF. The CDR3 DNA sequence: TGTGCCAGCAGGTTGACAGTGAACACTGAAGCTTTCTTT.

The J gene is TRBJ2-7, the V gene TRBV6-6, with a possible D match to TRBD1 (5 bases). The germline V gene has CDR1 MNHNY and CDR2 SVGAGI (reference sequence). V lost 5 bases and J 0 bases, leaving 11 bases between the germline ends. This CDR3 is built from 14 residues. The CDR3 nucleotides read TGTGCCAGCAGTACGCGACAGCTCTCCTACGAGCAGTACTTC. It is translated as CASSTRQLSYEQYF.

This clone was seen only once. This chain links TRBV6-5 with TRBJ1-1, with D uncertain. CDR1 and CDR2 (germline): MNHEY, SVGAGI. The CDR3 contains 14 residues. Trimming shortened V by 6 bases and J by 0 bases, and 11 bases separated the two germline ends. Here the CDR3 DNA reads TGTGCCAGCAGCCGGGTCCAAATGAACACTGAAGCTTTCTTT. This codes for CASSRVQMNTEAFF.

In this sample, this clone turned up once. The genes are TRBV4-1 and TRBJ2-2; a weak D match, TRBD2 (6 bases). This CDR3 is built from 16 residues. Germline values: CDR1 MGHRA, CDR2 YSYEKL. The ends were cut back, 3 bases at V and 1 base at J, with 12 bases in the middle. CDR3 in DNA: TGCGCCAGCAGCCACGGGCGGGGCCGGAACACCGGGGAGCTGTTTTTT. Protein product: CASSHGRGRNTGELFF.

This clone was seen only once. This sequence joins TRBV9 and TRBJ2-3, with no clear D. Germline V lookup: CDR1 SGDLS, CDR2 YYNGEE. This CDR3 has 11 amino acids. The V and J ends lost 3 bases and 3 bases respectively, with 2 bases between them. The CDR3 loop is CASSATDTQYF. DNA of the CDR3: TGTGCCAGCAGCGCGACAGATACGCAGTATTTT.

This chain uses TRBV5-1 with TRBJ1-2; D gene unclear. V lost 7 bases and J lost 4, with 20 bases in between. This CDR3 spans 15 amino acids. Germline V lookup: CDR1 SGHRS, CDR2 YFSETQ. The CDR3 DNA sequence: TGCGCCAGCGGACGGGGTGGCGGAAGCTTCTATGGCTACACCTTC. Its protein is CASGRGGGSFYGYTF.

The chain employs TRBV30 and TRBJ1-2; a weak D match, TRBD1 (5 bases). This CDR3 comprises 13 residues. Trimming removed 4 bases at V and 4 bases at J, with 13 bases between. Germline CDR1 GTSNPN, CDR2 SVGIG (reference sequence). In DNA form, the CDR3 reads TGTGCCTGGAAGCGCGGGGGAGTCTATGGCTACACCTTC. This gives the protein CAWKRGGVYGYTF. The whole variable domain, filled in from reference TRBV30 and TRBJ1-2, reads SQTIHQWPATLVQPVGSPLSLECTVEGTSNPNLYWYRQAAGRGLQLLFYSVGIGQISSEVPQNLSASRPQDRQFILSSKKLLLSDSGFYLCAWKRGGVYGYTFGSGTRLTVV.

This clone was seen only once. The chain couples TRBV14 to TRBJ1-1; D is unclear. The germline V gene encodes CDR1 SGHDN and CDR2 FVKESK. The CDR3 contains 15 residues. V was clipped by 2 bases and J by 0 bases, with 10 bases between them. The CDR3 protein is CASSQPSIMNTEAFF. In DNA, the CDR3 is TGTGCCAGCAGCCAACCCAGTATCATGAACACTGAAGCTTTCTTT.

This chain connects TRBV9 to TRBJ2-2, with D perhaps TRBD2 (6 bases). Looked up from germline, CDR1 is SGDLS and CDR2 is YYNGEE. Trimming left V 4 bases short and J 5 bases short, with 18 bases between. The CDR3 is made up of 16 amino acids. The DNA of the CDR3 is TGTGCCAGCAGCTCGGTGGGGGGAATGGGGACCGGGGAGCTGTTTTTT. Encoded protein: CASSSVGGMGTGELFF.

The J gene is TRBJ1-6, the V gene TRBV4-3, with D uncertain. This CDR3 comprises 15 residues. The V gene lost 4 bases and the J gene lost 10 bases, with 17 bases spanning the gap. Germline CDR1 reads LGHNA; CDR2 reads YSLEER. CDR3 amino acids: CASSRVLDGGSPLHF. DNA of the CDR3: TGCGCCAGCAGCCGGGTGCTGGATGGAGGGTCACCCCTCCACTTT.

This chain connects TRBV19 to TRBJ1-5; D is ambiguous. Between the trimmed V and J ends, which lost 4 bases and 8 bases, there was a span of 12 bases. Germline V lookup: CDR1 LNHDA, CDR2 SQIVND (reference sequence). The CDR3 covers 13 residues. The CDR3 DNA sequence: TGTGCCAGTAGTACGACGGGTTTGGAGCCCCAGCATTTT. It specifies CASSTTGLEPQHF. The complete variable domain, with remaining parts taken from reference TRBV19 and TRBJ1-5, reads DGGITQSPKYLFRKEGQNVTLSCEQNLNHDAMYWYRQDPGQGLRLIYYSQIVNDFQKGDIAEGYSVSREKKESFPLTVTSAQKNPTAFYLCASSTTGLEPQHFGDGTRLSIL.

This clone has just a few counts. Here the CDR3 reads CASSPFRAEAFF. The CDR3 DNA reads TGTGCCAGCAGCCCCTTCAGGGCTGAAGCTTTCTTT. The chain joins TRBV7-9 to TRBJ1-1; D possibly corresponds to TRBD1 (5 bases). The CDR3 is 12 residues long. Germline V gene lookup returns CDR1 SEHNR and CDR2 FQNEAQ (reference sequence). Trimming pared 5 bases from V and 6 bases from J, leaving 10 bases between.

The chain combines TRBV19 with TRBJ1-4; D is possibly TRBD1 (5 bases). Trimming removed 4 bases at V and 3 bases at J, with 12 bases between. The CDR3 has 15 amino acids. Looked up from germline, CDR1 is LNHDA and CDR2 is SQIVND (reference sequence). The CDR3 DNA reads as TGTGCCAGTAGTACCTCGGGGGTATCTAATGAAAAACTGTTTTTT. Encoded protein: CASSTSGVSNEKLFF.

The chain is built from TRBV21-1 and TRBJ1-5. TRBV21-1 is annotated as a pseudogene. The CDR3 consists of 16 residues. The CDR3 DNA reads as TGTGCCAGCAGCAAATCAGAGGAATATAGCAATCAGCCCCAGCATTTT. Translation gives CASSKSEEYSNQPQHF.

The V and J genes are TRBV7-8 and TRBJ2-7; 9 bases map to TRBD1. The V and J ends lost 5 bases and 2 bases, in that order; junction bases with no gene match: 13. CDR3 length equals 17 residues. The germline V gene has CDR1 SGHVS and CDR2 FQNEAQ. This chain's CDR3 is CASSRQGEREGAYEQYF. In nucleotides, the CDR3 is TGTGCCAGCAGCCGACAGGGGGAAAGAGAGGGAGCCTACGAGCAGTACTTC.

The chain recombines TRBV18 with TRBJ2-5, with TRBD2 matching 8 bases. V dropped 3 bases and J dropped 5; count of bases not matched to a gene: 5. This CDR3 contains 14 residues. Germline V CDR1 and CDR2: KGHSH, LQKENI. The chain's CDR3 is CASSPGGGPETQYF. CDR3 DNA: TGTGCCAGCTCACCGGGCGGGGGGCCGGAGACCCAGTACTTC.

This clone has just one count. The chain joins TRBV10-1 to TRBJ2-2, with 14 bases that match TRBD2. Germline-derived CDR1 and CDR2 are WNHNN and SYGVQD (reference sequence). The CDR3 extends over 17 amino acids. The trim removed 2 bases at V and 1 base at J, leaving 0 bases unmatched. The CDR3 DNA follows: TGCGCCAGCAGTGAGGGACTAGCGGGGGGGAACACCGGGGAGCTGTTTTTT. Its protein product is CASSEGLAGGNTGELFF.

This clone was counted a few times. This chain connects TRBV30 to TRBJ1-1; unclear D gene. The CDR3 sequence is 11 residues long. Trimming pared 6 bases from V and 7 bases from J, leaving 12 bases between. Germline loops: CDR1 GTSNPN, CDR2 SVGIG (reference sequence). The CDR3 DNA reads TGTGCCTGTGTAGCGGTGGGTGAAGCTTTCTTT. It is translated as CACVAVGEAFF.

The chain carries TRBV19 and TRBJ1-2; maybe TRBD1 (6 bases). In germline, CDR1 is LNHDA, CDR2 SQIVND (reference sequence). Trimming left V 5 bases short and J 8 bases short, with 21 bases between. This CDR3 has 15 amino acids. The CDR3 loop reads CASSASTGLARGYTF. CDR3 coding DNA: TGTGCCAGTAGTGCCAGCACAGGGTTAGCACGCGGCTACACCTTC. Drawing the rest from reference TRBV19 and TRBJ1-2, the complete variable domain is DGGITQSPKYLFRKEGQNVTLSCEQNLNHDAMYWYRQDPGQGLRLIYYSQIVNDFQKGDIAEGYSVSREKKESFPLTVTSAQKNPTAFYLCASSASTGLARGYTFGSGTRLTVV.

The J gene is TRBJ2-2, the V gene TRBV5-1; tentative D call: TRBD1 (6 bases). Germline V gene lookup returns CDR1 SGHRS and CDR2 YFSETQ. Trimming stripped 3 bases from V and 3 bases from J, with 12 bases between. This CDR3 spans 15 amino acids. CDR3 sequence reads: CASSSLQGDTGELFF. In nucleotides, the CDR3 is TGCGCCAGCAGCTCGTTACAGGGCGACACCGGGGAGCTGTTTTTT.

The J gene is TRBJ1-2, the V gene TRBV6-5; D gene uncertain. Trimming cost V 2 bases and J 7 bases, with 5 bases left between them. This CDR3 is built from 11 residues. CDR1 MNHEY and CDR2 SVGAGI come from the germline V gene. The CDR3 reads CASSYGSGYTF. CDR3 in DNA: TGTGCCAGCAGTTACGGCTCTGGCTACACCTTC.